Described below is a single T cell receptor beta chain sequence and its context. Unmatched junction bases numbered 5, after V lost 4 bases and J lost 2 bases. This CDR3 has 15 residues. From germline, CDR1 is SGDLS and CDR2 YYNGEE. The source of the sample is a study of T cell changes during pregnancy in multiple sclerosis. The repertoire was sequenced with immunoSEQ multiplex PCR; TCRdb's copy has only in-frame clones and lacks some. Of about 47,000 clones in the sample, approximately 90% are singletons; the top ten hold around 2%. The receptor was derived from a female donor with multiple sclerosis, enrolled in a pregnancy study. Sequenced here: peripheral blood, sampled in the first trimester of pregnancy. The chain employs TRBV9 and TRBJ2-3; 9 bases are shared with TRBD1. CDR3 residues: CASSMGQGNTDTQYF. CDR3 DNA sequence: TGTGCCAGCAGCATGGGACAGGGTAACACAGATACGCAGTATTTT.